What follows are 27 T cell receptor beta chains derived from one specimen sequenced in a study of shared clonotypes between healthy human individuals. Profiled with immunoSEQ multiplex PCR; TCRdb holds only in-frame clones, not every one. This table has about 1 million clones, roughly 80% appearing once. Sequencing was performed on memory CD4+ T cells sorted from blood. Subset specified: CD45RA-negative fraction. These receptors were collected from a man younger than 30 in good health.

The CDR3 loop reads CASSLGLGQATGGYTF. In DNA, the CDR3 is TGCGCCAGCAGCTTGGGGCTGGGACAGGCAACGGGGGGCTACACCTTC. The chain is built from TRBV5-1 and TRBJ1-2; TRBD1 aligns across 8 bases. Germline V gene data show CDR1 as SGHRS and CDR2 as YFSETQ. V was clipped by 0 bases and J by 8 bases; unmatched bases: 12. This CDR3 comprises 16 residues.

This clone has only one observation. This chain joins TRBV5-5 and TRBJ2-1, with 11 nucleotides matching TRBD2. This CDR3 is built from 17 residues. Germline assignment: CDR1 SGHKS and CDR2 YYEKEE (reference sequence). V trimming: 5 bases; J trimming: 6 bases; junction bases outside the gene matches: 13. The CDR3 coding sequence is TGTGCCAGCAGACTCCCCCCCGGGACTAGCGGCTCCAATGAGCAGTTCTTC. Its protein product is CASRLPPGTSGSNEQFF.

This chain joins TRBV5-1 and TRBJ2-1; 9 bases map to TRBD2. Germline values: CDR1 SGHRS, CDR2 YFSETQ. This CDR3 contains 16 residues. Unmatched junction bases numbered 12, after V lost 4 bases and J lost 7 bases. The CDR3 bases are TGCGCCAGCAGCCTCTTAGCGGGAGACGGCGGAAATGAGCAGTTCTTC. Its protein product is CASSLLAGDGGNEQFF.

A remark on this clone: Other DNA sequences in the sample encode the same CDR3. V usage is TRBV30 and J usage is TRBJ2-7; D not certain. This CDR3 is 12 amino acids long. The germline V and J ends were trimmed by 0 bases and 3 bases, with 6 bases remaining between them. Germline values: CDR1 GTSNPN, CDR2 SVGIG (reference sequence). The CDR3 reads CAWSVSGYEQYF. CDR3 DNA sequence: TGTGCCTGGAGTGTGTCCGGCTACGAGCAGTACTTC.

The J gene is TRBJ1-2, the V gene TRBV5-6; D may be TRBD1 (6 bases). V lost 3 bases and J 7 bases, leaving 16 bases between the germline ends. Per the germline V gene, CDR1 is SGHDT and CDR2 is YYEEEE. The CDR3 is made up of 14 amino acids. The DNA of the CDR3 is TGTGCCAGCAGCTACGGTACAGGGTGGGGTGGCTACACCTTC. It codes for CASSYGTGWGGYTF. Variable domain in full (rest from reference TRBV5-6 and TRBJ1-2): DAGVTQSPTHLIKTRGQQVTLRCSPKSGHDTVSWYQQALGQGPQFIFQYYEEEERQRGNFPDRFSGHQFPNYSSELNVNALLLGDSALYLCASSYGTGWGGYTFGSGTRLTVV.

This clone showed up just once. This chain connects TRBV14 to TRBJ2-2; maybe TRBD1 (6 bases). The CDR3 spans 14 residues. Per germline, CDR1 SGHDN and CDR2 FVKESK. V gave up 6 bases and J gave up 4 bases, with 12 bases separating them. The CDR3 DNA sequence: TGTGCCAGCAGACAACAGGGATCCACCGGGGAGCTGTTTTTT. This encodes CASRQQGSTGELFF.

The rearrangement uses TRBV2 and TRBJ2-3; TRBD2 agrees at 13 bases. Losses at the gene ends were 9 bases for V and 8 bases for J; bases not matched to a gene: 5. CDR1 SNHLY and CDR2 FYNNEI come from the germline V gene. This CDR3 region has 13 residues. CDR3 region: CASGLAGASTQYF. CDR3 DNA sequence: TGTGCCAGTGGACTAGCGGGAGCCTCTACGCAGTATTTT.

This chain uses TRBV4-3 with TRBJ2-2, with 13 bases fitting TRBD2. The germline gives CDR1 LGHNA, CDR2 YSLEER. V lost 3 bases, J lost 8 bases, and 12 bases stayed unmatched. The CDR3 contains 18 residues. The CDR3 DNA sequence: TGCGCCAGCAGCCACCGGACTAGCGGGAGCTTTCTTTCTGGGGAGCTGTTTTTT. The encoded protein is CASSHRTSGSFLSGELFF.

The CDR3 spells CAIRRETGANVLTF. CDR3 sequence (DNA): TGTGCCATCAGAAGGGAGACTGGGGCCAACGTCCTGACTTTC. The chain recombines TRBV10-3 with TRBJ2-6, with a tentative D call TRBD2 (5 bases). With 6 bases removed from V and 2 bases from J, the gap between germline ends came to 8 bases. Germline V CDR1 and CDR2: ENHRY, SYGVKD. The CDR3 runs 14 residues.

This chain connects TRBV20-1 to TRBJ2-1; no reliable D call. The CDR3 extends over 11 amino acids. The germline V gene encodes CDR1 DFQATT and CDR2 SNEGSKA (reference sequence). V was trimmed by 0 bases and J by 9 bases, leaving 6 bases between them. The CDR3 protein is CSARDGLEQFF. The CDR3 DNA follows: TGCAGTGCTAGAGATGGCCTTGAGCAGTTCTTC.

This clone was detected a few times. The chain recombines TRBV5-4 with TRBJ2-2; D call uncertain. V lost 0 bases, J lost 1 base, and 13 bases lay in between. Per germline, CDR1 SGHNT and CDR2 YYREEE (reference sequence). CDR3 length equals 17 residues. The CDR3 coding sequence is TGTGCCAGCAGCTTGGCCACAACGGGCCGGAACACCGGGGAGCTGTTTTTT. It specifies CASSLATTGRNTGELFF. The full variable domain, completed using reference TRBV5-4 and TRBJ2-2, is ETGVTQSPTHLIKTRGQQVTLRCSSQSGHNTVSWYQQALGQGPQFIFQYYREEENGRGNFPPRFSGLQFPNYSSELNVNALELDDSALYLCASSLATTGRNTGELFFGEGSRLTVL.

The chain joins TRBV5-1 to TRBJ1-5; D uncertain. V was pared by 0 bases and J by 7 bases, with 11 bases between. CDR1 and CDR2 (germline): SGHRS, YFSETQ. CDR3 length: 14 residues. The CDR3 spells CASSLGPTGQPQHF. The DNA of the CDR3 is TGCGCCAGCAGCTTGGGCCCTACGGGGCAGCCCCAGCATTTT.

This clone was observed a few times. This chain uses TRBV19 with TRBJ2-1; 7 nucleotides match TRBD2. Germline values: CDR1 LNHDA, CDR2 SQIVND (reference sequence). The junction had 15 bases not matched to a gene; V was cut back by 9 bases and J by 7 bases. The CDR3 extends over 15 amino acids. CDR3 DNA: TGTGCCAGCTCCCTTCGAGGCGGGAGTACAAATGAGCAGTTCTTC. Translating it yields CASSLRGGSTNEQFF.

The chain carries TRBV7-9 and TRBJ2-7; 12 positions match TRBD1. V shed 1 base and J 5 bases; nucleotides not matched to a gene: 3. Germline V gene sequence: CDR1 SEHNR, CDR2 FQNEAQ (reference sequence). The CDR3 runs 15 residues. CDR3 coding DNA: TGTGCCAGCAGCTTAGTTGGGACAGGGGGCGACGAGCAGTACTTC. It translates to CASSLVGTGGDEQYF.

V usage is TRBV10-1 and J usage is TRBJ2-7, with D perhaps assigned TRBD1 or TRBD2 (9 bases each). The CDR3 loop spans 21 amino acids. The germline V gene has CDR1 WNHNN and CDR2 SYGVQD (reference sequence). Trimming cost V 6 bases and J 6 bases, with 39 bases left between them. The CDR3 here is CASRTGGVVSGRVWEVSEQYF. The CDR3, as DNA: TGCGCCAGCAGGACAGGGGGGGTAGTTAGCGGGAGAGTATGGGAGGTGAGCGAGCAGTACTTC.

The chain employs TRBV7-2 and TRBJ2-1; the match to TRBD2 covers 7 bases. The ends lost 0 bases at V and 1 base at J; junction bases unmatched: 3. CDR1 SGHTA and CDR2 FQGNSA come from the germline V gene. This CDR3 has 16 residues. The CDR3 nucleotides read TGTGCCAGCAGCTTAGCCGCGGGAGTGTCCTACAATGAGCAGTTCTTC. Translated: CASSLAAGVSYNEQFF.

This chain connects TRBV7-9 to TRBJ1-1; 7 bases fit TRBD1. The CDR3 runs 14 residues. CDR1 is SEHNR, CDR2 FQNEAQ, per germline (reference sequence). Germline trimming cut 5 bases from V and 5 bases from J; bases unmatched to any gene: 8. CDR3 amino acids: CASSHQTGNTEAFF. The CDR3 bases are TGTGCCAGCAGCCACCAGACAGGGAATACTGAAGCTTTCTTT.

This clone was counted a single time. CDR3 sequence reads: CASSPTLTGTGAYEQYF. The CDR3 bases are TGCGCCAGCAGCCCTACCTTGACCGGGACAGGGGCCTACGAGCAGTACTTC. The rearrangement joins TRBV4-1 to TRBJ2-5; 10 bases match TRBD1. The last part of the DNA fits TRBJ2-7 better; the J call may be wrong. Germline values: CDR1 MGHRA, CDR2 YSYEKL. The CDR3 extends over 17 amino acids.

This clone was counted between two and nine times. The rearrangement links TRBV9 to TRBJ2-3; D tentatively reads TRBD1 or TRBD2 (5 bases each). Germline CDR1 reads SGDLS; CDR2 reads YYNGEE. The CDR3 consists of 15 residues. V was shortened by 3 bases and J by 2 bases, with 13 bases between the two germline ends. The CDR3 spells CASSARDGNTDTQYF. The CDR3 DNA sequence: TGTGCCAGCAGCGCCCGGGACGGGAACACAGATACGCAGTATTTT.

Here the CDR3 reads CASSLTLGQGAMGTEAFF. In DNA form, the CDR3 reads TGCGCCAGCAGCCTGACATTGGGACAGGGGGCGATGGGCACTGAAGCTTTCTTT. The chain employs TRBV5-1 and TRBJ1-1; 12 bases align to TRBD1. The V gene end was trimmed by 4 bases and the J gene end by 4 bases; junction bases not matched to a gene: 14. The CDR3 spans 18 residues. Germline V gives CDR1 SGHRS, CDR2 YFSETQ.

V and J are TRBV9 and TRBJ2-7; D is ambiguous. Trimming took off 0 bases at V and 0 bases at J, with 7 bases between the two ends. Germline-derived CDR1 and CDR2 are SGDLS and YYNGEE. This CDR3 spans 14 amino acids. The CDR3 coding sequence is TGTGCCAGCAGCGTAGACGGTTACTCCTACGAGCAGTACTTC. Amino acid sequence: CASSVDGYSYEQYF. Based on the CDR3 plus reference TRBV9 and TRBJ2-7, the full variable domain is DSGVTQTPKHLITATGQRVTLRCSPRSGDLSVYWYQQSLDQGLQFLIQYYNGEERAKGNILERFSAQQFPDLHSELNLSSLELGDSALYFCASSVDGYSYEQYFGPGTRLTVT.

The chain joins TRBV7-2 to TRBJ2-7; 7 bases fit TRBD2. Trimming removed 0 bases from V and 5 bases from J; junction bases left unmatched: 13. The CDR3 loop spans 17 amino acids. Germline assignment: CDR1 SGHTA and CDR2 FQGNSA. The CDR3 loop is CASSLAPLGAGDDEQYF. CDR3 DNA: TGTGCCAGCAGCTTAGCACCCCTCGGGGCGGGAGATGACGAGCAGTACTTC. The full variable domain, rest sourced from reference TRBV7-2 and TRBJ2-7, is GAGVSQSPSNKVTEKGKDVELRCDPISGHTALYWYRQSLGQGLEFLIYFQGNSAPDKSGLPSDRFSAERTGGSVSTLTIQRTQQEDSAVYLCASSLAPLGAGDDEQYFGPGTRLTVT.

The chain combines TRBV11-2 with TRBJ1-6; weak D call: TRBD1 (6 bases). V lost 0 bases, J lost 9 bases, and 18 bases lay in between. The CDR3 loop spans 17 amino acids. Germline values: CDR1 SGHAT, CDR2 FQNNGV. CDR3: CASSLESSGGQGSPLHF. As DNA, the CDR3 is TGTGCCAGCAGCTTAGAATCCTCGGGGGGGCAGGGTTCACCCCTCCACTTT. Full variable domain (outside the CDR3, taken from reference TRBV11-2 and TRBJ1-6): EAGVAQSPRYKIIEKRQSVAFWCNPISGHATLYWYQQILGQGPKLLIQFQNNGVVDDSQLPKDRFSAERLKGVDSTLKIQPAKLEDSAVYLCASSLESSGGQGSPLHFGNGTRLTVT.

J is TRBJ2-7 and V is TRBV19, with no clear D. Germline CDR1 LNHDA, CDR2 SQIVND (reference sequence). Trimming stripped 3 bases from V and 6 bases from J, with 6 bases between. The CDR3 sequence is 11 residues long. The CDR3 reads CASSMLGEQYF. As DNA, the CDR3 is TGTGCCAGTAGTATGCTCGGCGAGCAGTACTTC.

The chain has TRBV5-1 and TRBJ2-2; 11 bases align to TRBD1. The CDR3 spans 15 residues. The ends lost 4 bases at V and 7 bases at J; junction bases unmatched: 6. CDR1 and CDR2 from the germline V gene are SGHRS and YFSETQ. CDR3 nucleotide sequence: TGCGCCAGCAGCCCTGGACAGGGGGCCGGCGGGGAGCTGTTTTTT. Protein sequence: CASSPGQGAGGELFF.

This clone has just one count. The rearrangement links TRBV11-1 to TRBJ1-6; 9 nucleotides line up with TRBD1. The CDR3 loop spans 15 amino acids. Germline trimming cut 5 bases from V and 9 bases from J; bases unmatched to any gene: 8. The germline V gene has CDR1 SGHAT and CDR2 FQDESV (reference sequence). The CDR3 region has the DNA TGTGCCAGCAGCGTACAGGGGGCGGTTGGTTCACCCCTCCACTTT. Its translation: CASSVQGAVGSPLHF.

The chain links TRBV27 to TRBJ1-6, with 9 bases lining up with TRBD1. Germline CDR1 reads MNHEY; CDR2 reads SMNVEV (reference sequence). V was clipped by 6 bases and J by 7 bases; unmatched bases: 7. This CDR3 has 15 residues. CDR3 amino acids: CASRGGTGWNSPLHF. CDR3 nucleotides: TGTGCCAGCAGGGGGGGGACAGGGTGGAATTCACCCCTCCACTTT.